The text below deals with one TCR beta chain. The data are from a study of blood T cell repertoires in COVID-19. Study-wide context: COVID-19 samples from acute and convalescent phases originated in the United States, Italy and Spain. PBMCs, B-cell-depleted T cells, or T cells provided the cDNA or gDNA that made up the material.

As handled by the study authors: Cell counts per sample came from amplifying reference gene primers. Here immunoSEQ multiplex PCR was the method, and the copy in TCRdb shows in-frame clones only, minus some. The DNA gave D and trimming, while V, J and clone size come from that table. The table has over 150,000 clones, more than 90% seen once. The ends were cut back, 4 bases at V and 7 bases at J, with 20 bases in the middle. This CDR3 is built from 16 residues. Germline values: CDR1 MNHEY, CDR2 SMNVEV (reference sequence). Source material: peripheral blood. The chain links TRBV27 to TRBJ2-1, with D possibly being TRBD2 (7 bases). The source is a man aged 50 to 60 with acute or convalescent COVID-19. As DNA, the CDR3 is TGTGCCAGCAGTTCCCCAAGGGAGGGCAGGGGTAATGAGCAGTTCTTC. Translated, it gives CASSSPREGRGNEQFF.